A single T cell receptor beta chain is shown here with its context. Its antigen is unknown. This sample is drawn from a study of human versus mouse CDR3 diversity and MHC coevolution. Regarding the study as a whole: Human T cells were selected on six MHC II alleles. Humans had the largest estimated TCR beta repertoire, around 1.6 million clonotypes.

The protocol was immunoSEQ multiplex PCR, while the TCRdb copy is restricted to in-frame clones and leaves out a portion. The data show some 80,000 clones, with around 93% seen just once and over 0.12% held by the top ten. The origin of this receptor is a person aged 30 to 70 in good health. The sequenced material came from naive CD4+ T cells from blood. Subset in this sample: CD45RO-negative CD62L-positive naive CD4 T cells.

CDR3: CAWDPQGVGQPQHF. The CDR3 DNA is TGTGCCTGGGACCCACAGGGGGTCGGTCAGCCCCAGCATTTT. The genes are TRBV30 and TRBJ1-5; 8 bases fit TRBD1. The trim removed 5 bases at V and 6 bases at J, leaving 9 bases unmatched. The V gene's germline CDR1 is GTSNPN and CDR2 SVGIG (reference sequence). There are 14 residues in the CDR3.